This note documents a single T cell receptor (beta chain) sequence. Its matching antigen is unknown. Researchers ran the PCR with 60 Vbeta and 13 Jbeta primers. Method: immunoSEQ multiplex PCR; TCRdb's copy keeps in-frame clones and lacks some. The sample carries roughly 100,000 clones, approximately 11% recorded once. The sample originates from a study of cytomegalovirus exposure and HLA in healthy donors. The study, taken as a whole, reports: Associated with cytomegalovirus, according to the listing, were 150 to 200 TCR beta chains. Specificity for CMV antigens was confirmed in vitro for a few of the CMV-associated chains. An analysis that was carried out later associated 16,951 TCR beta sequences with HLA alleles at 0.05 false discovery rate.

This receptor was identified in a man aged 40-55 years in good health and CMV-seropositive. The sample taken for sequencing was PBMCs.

CDR3 protein: CASSSVARGTYEQYF. The CDR3 nucleotides are TGTGCCAGCAGTTCAGTAGCCCGGGGGACCTACGAGCAGTACTTC. J is TRBJ2-7 and V is TRBV6-5, with D tentatively TRBD2 (6 bases). In germline, CDR1 is MNHEY, CDR2 SVGAGI. The CDR3 covers 15 residues. V gave up 4 bases and J gave up 2 bases, with 15 bases separating them.